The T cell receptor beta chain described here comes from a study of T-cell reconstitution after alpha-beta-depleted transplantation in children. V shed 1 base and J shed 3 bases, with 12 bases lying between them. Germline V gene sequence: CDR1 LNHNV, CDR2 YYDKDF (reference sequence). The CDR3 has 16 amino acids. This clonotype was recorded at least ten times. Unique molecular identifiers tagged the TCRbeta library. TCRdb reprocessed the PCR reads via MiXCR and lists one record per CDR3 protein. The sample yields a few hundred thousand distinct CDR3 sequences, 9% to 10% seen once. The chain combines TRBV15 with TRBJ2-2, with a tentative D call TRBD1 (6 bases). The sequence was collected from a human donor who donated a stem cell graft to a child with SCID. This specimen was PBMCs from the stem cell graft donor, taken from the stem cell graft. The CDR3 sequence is CATSRARTADTGELFF. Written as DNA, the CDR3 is TGTGCCACCAGCAGAGCCCGGACAGCTGACACCGGGGAGCTGTTTTTT.